This is a list of T cell receptor beta chains from one sample in a study of T cells in Graves' hyperthyroidism and ophthalmopathy. Each CDR3 protein gets one entry after TCRdb re-called the multiplex PCR reads with MiXCR. This table holds around 430,000 distinct CDR3 sequences, 15% found once. The specimen was blood. These receptor sequences come from a woman in her twenties or thirties with Graves' hyperthyroidism. CDR3s include the opening cysteine and the closing phenylalanine or tryptophan. A D gene is named only where the DNA matches it firmly. Clone size appears in some rows only: once, few, many, or a class for an expanded clone.

>TRBV20-1|NA|NA|TRBJ2-2
TGCAGTGCTAGAGATTGGGACTGGAACACCGGGGAGCTGTTTTTT
CSARDWDWNTGELFF
>TRBV7-9|few|NA|TRBJ2-2
TGTGCCAGCAACCCAAGGGTCGCAGGGTTAAACACCGGGGAGCTGTTTTTT
CASNPRVAGLNTGELFF
>TRBV20-1|many|NA|TRBJ2-7
TGCAGTGCTGGCCGATTTTCCACCTACGAGCAGTACTTC
CSAGRFSTYEQYF
>TRBV12-3/TRBV12-4|NA|NA|TRBJ1-1
TGTGCCAGTACGGTCGCCTATTTGATGAACACTGAAGCTTTCTTT
CASTVAYLMNTEAFF
>TRBV2|many|TRBD2|TRBJ2-1
TGTGCCAGCAGTGAAGTAAGCGGGAGAGGCAATGAGCAGTTCTTC
CASSEVSGRGNEQFF
>TRBV18|many|NA|TRBJ1-1
TGTGCCAGCTCAACGATTTTGGGCGAAGCTTTCTTT
CASSTILGEAFF
>TRBV25-1|few|NA|TRBJ1-2
TGTGCCACCAGGTTAGGGTCCTATGGCTACACCTTC
CATRLGSYGYTF
>TRBV25-1|NA|NA|TRBJ2-3
TGTGCCAGCGGACAGAGAAGCACAGATACGCAGTATTTT
CASGQRSTDTQYF
>TRBV29-1|NA|NA|TRBJ2-1
TGCAGCGTTCACCCCCTCGGGTACAATGAGCAGTTCTTC
CSVHPLGYNEQFF
>TRBV7-9|NA|TRBD2|TRBJ2-3
TGTGCCAGCGGACCGACTAGCGGGAGGCCTGATACGCAGTATTTT
CASGPTSGRPDTQYF
>TRBV11-3|many|NA|TRBJ2-3
TGTGCCAGCAGCCCTGGGGCCTCTAGCACAGATACGCAGTATTTT
CASSPGASSTDTQYF
>TRBV7-2|NA|NA|TRBJ1-3
TGTGCCAGCATCTTTGTGGCGGGTGATGGAAACACCATATATTTT
CASIFVAGDGNTIYF
>TRBV25-1|NA|NA|TRBJ2-7
TGTGCCAGCAGTGCCCGTTTTCCCTACGAGCAGTACTTC
CASSARFPYEQYF